The 5 T cell receptor beta chains presented below share a single source sample, sequenced in a study of control samples from healthy donors and cancer patients. Assay: immunoSEQ multiplex PCR; the TCRdb copy retains only in-frame clones and omits some. The table lists some 120,000 clones, around 93% of them singletons. Material: blood. The receptor source for this set is a young man in good health.

The rearrangement uses TRBV7-9 and TRBJ2-7; TRBD2 matches at 10 bases. The trim removed 3 bases at V and 3 bases at J, leaving 5 bases unmatched. The CDR3 length is 15 residues. Germline V gives CDR1 SEHNR, CDR2 FQNEAQ (reference sequence). The CDR3 loop reads CASSFSSGGFYEQYF. The CDR3 bases are TGTGCCAGCAGCTTCTCTAGCGGGGGATTCTACGAGCAGTACTTC.

Here the CDR3 DNA reads TGTGCCAGTCGGACAGGGGGAGGACTGTTTTTT. Its translation: CASRTGGGLFF. V is TRBV19 and J is TRBJ1-4; 10 nucleotides align to TRBD1. In germline, CDR1 is LNHDA, CDR2 SQIVND (reference sequence). The length of the CDR3 is 11 residues. Trimming cost V 8 bases and J 13 bases; bases outside gene matches: 4.

The chain employs TRBV25-1 and TRBJ2-5; D not certain. V lost 1 base and J lost 1, with 10 bases in between. This CDR3 region has 15 residues. Germline V lookup: CDR1 MGHDK, CDR2 SYGVNS. Written as DNA, the CDR3 is TGTGCCAGCAGTGAATTAGATGCGGCCCAAGAGACCCAGTACTTC. This codes for CASSELDAAQETQYF. Full variable domain (rest looked up from reference TRBV25-1 and TRBJ2-5): EADIYQTPRYLVIGTGKKITLECSQTMGHDKMYWYQQDPGMELHLIHYSYGVNSTEKGDLSSESTVSRIRTEHFPLTLESARPSHTSQYLCASSELDAAQETQYFGPGTRLLVL.

The chain uses TRBV7-6 and TRBJ1-1; D call uncertain. The CDR3 totals 13 residues. Germline assignment: CDR1 SGHVS and CDR2 FNYEAQ. Trimming stripped 1 base from V and 1 base from J, with 4 bases between. This chain's CDR3 is CASSLGQNTEAFF. The CDR3 DNA sequence: TGTGCCAGCAGCTTAGGACAGAACACTGAAGCTTTCTTT.

The CDR3 region is CASSRDSNSPLHF. CDR3 DNA: TGTGCCAGCAGCCGGGACAGCAATTCACCCCTCCACTTT. The genes are TRBV25-1 and TRBJ1-6; 7 positions match TRBD1. Germline loops: CDR1 MGHDK, CDR2 SYGVNS. The CDR3 length is 13 residues. The junction had 3 bases not matched to a gene; V was cut back by 6 bases and J by 7 bases. The full variable domain, its missing parts supplied by reference TRBV25-1 and TRBJ1-6, is EADIYQTPRYLVIGTGKKITLECSQTMGHDKMYWYQQDPGMELHLIHYSYGVNSTEKGDLSSESTVSRIRTEHFPLTLESARPSHTSQYLCASSRDSNSPLHFGNGTRLTVT.